This T cell receptor beta chain was sequenced in a study of blood T cell repertoires in COVID-19. As for this clone: Other DNA sequences in the sample encode the same CDR3.

The method was immunoSEQ multiplex PCR; TCRdb's version includes in-frame clones alone and lacks a portion of them. The sample carries hundreds of thousands of clones, 80% to 90% recorded once. There are 14 residues in the CDR3. Germline V lookup: CDR1 SGDLS, CDR2 YYNGEE. The V segment lost 2 bases and the J segment 1 base; nucleotides outside the gene matches: 2. Sequenced material: peripheral blood. This sequence was found in a woman between 65 and 79 years old with acute or convalescent COVID-19. The chain is built from TRBV9 and TRBJ1-1; 7 bases map to TRBD1. The CDR3 region is CASSVGQRNTEAFF. CDR3 DNA sequence: TGTGCCAGCAGCGTGGGACAGCGGAACACTGAAGCTTTCTTT.